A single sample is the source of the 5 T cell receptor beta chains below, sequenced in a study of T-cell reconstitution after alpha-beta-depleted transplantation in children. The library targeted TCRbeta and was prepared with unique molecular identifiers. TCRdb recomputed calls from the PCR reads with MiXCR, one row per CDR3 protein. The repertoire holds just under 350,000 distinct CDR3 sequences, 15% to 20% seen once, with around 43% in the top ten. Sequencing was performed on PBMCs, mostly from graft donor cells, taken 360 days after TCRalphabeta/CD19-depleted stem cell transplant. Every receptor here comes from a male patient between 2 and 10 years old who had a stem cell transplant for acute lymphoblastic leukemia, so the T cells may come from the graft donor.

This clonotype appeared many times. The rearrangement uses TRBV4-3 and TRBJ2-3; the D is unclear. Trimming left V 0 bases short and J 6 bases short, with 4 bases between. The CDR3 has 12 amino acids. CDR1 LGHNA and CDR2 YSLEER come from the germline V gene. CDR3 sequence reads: CASSQDWDTQYF. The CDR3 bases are TGCGCCAGCAGCCAAGACTGGGATACGCAGTATTTT.

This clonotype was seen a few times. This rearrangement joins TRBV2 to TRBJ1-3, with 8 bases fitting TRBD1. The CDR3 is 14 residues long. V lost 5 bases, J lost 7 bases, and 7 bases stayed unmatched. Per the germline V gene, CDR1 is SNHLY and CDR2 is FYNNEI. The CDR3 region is CASSPQGARNTIYF. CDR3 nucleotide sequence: TGTGCCAGCAGTCCGCAGGGGGCCCGGAACACCATATATTTT.

The CDR3 DNA is TGTGCCAGCAGTTCCACGGAGGGGCGTCCGGTCCACTTT. As protein: CASSSTEGRPVHF. J is TRBJ1-6 and V is TRBV12-3 or TRBV12-4, with D possibly TRBD1 on 5 matching bases. Trimming shortened V by 4 bases and J by 17 bases, and 18 bases separated the two germline ends. CDR3 length: 13 amino acids.

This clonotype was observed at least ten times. For the CDR3, the DNA is TGTGCCACCAGTGACCCTGGACTATCCCTCCGGGATACGCAGTATTTT. As protein: CATSDPGLSLRDTQYF. The chain uses TRBV24-1 and TRBJ2-3, with D possibly matching TRBD2 (6 bases). This CDR3 contains 16 residues. In germline, CDR1 is KGHDR, CDR2 SFDVKD. V was pared by 4 bases and J by 6 bases, with 19 bases between.

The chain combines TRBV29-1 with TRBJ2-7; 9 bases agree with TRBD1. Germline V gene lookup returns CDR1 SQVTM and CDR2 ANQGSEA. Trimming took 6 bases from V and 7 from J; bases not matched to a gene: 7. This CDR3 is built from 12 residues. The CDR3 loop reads CSVGQGGSEQYF. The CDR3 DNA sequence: TGCAGCGTGGGACAGGGAGGGAGTGAGCAGTACTTC.